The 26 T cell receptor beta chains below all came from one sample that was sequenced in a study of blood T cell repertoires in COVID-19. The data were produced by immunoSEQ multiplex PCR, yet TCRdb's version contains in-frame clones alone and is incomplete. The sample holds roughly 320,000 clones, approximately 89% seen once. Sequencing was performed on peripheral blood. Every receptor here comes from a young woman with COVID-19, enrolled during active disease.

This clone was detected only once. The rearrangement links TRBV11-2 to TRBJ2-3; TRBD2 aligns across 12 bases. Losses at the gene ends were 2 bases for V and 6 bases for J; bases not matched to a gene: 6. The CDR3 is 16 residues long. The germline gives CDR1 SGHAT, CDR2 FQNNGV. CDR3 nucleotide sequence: TGTGCCAGCAGCTTAATCCCTAGCGGGGGGGCGGATACGCAGTATTTT. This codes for CASSLIPSGGADTQYF.

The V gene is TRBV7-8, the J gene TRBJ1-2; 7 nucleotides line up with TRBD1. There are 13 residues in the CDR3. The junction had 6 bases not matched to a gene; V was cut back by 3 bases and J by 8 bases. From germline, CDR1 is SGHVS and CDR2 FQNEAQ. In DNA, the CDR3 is TGTGCCAGCAGCTTGACAGGGTACGAGGGCTACACCTTC. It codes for CASSLTGYEGYTF.

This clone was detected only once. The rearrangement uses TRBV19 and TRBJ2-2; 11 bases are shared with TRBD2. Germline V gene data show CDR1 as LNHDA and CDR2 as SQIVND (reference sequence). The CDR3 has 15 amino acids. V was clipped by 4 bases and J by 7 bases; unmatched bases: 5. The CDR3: CASSTLAGGVGELFF. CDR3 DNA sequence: TGTGCCAGTAGTACCCTAGCGGGGGGCGTCGGGGAGCTGTTTTTT.

The CDR3, as DNA: TGTGCCAGCAGCCCTGGGGGGAATCAGCCCCAGCATTTT. The encoded protein is CASSPGGNQPQHF. The V gene is TRBV6-2 or TRBV6-3, the J gene TRBJ1-5, with a tentative D call TRBD1 (5 bases). CDR1 and CDR2 from the germline V gene are MNHEY and SVGEGT. V was pared by 6 bases and J by 4 bases, with 10 bases between. This CDR3 spans 13 amino acids.

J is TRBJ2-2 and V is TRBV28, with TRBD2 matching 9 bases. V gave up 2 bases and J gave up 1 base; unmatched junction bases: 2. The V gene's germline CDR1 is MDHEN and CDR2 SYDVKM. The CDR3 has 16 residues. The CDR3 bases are TGTGCCAGCAGTTTACTTAGCGGGAGGAACACCGGGGAGCTGTTTTTT. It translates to CASSLLSGRNTGELFF.

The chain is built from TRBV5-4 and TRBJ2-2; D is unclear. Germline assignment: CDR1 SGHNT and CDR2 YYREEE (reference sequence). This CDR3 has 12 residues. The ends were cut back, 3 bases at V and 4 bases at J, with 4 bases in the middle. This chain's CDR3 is CASSYSTGELFF. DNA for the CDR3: TGTGCCAGCAGCTACAGCACCGGGGAGCTGTTTTTT.

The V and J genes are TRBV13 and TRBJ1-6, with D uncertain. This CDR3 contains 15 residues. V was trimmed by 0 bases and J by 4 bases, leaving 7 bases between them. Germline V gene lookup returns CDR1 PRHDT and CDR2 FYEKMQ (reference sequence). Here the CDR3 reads CASSLGQEYNSPLHF. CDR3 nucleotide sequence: TGTGCCAGCAGCTTAGGACAAGAATATAATTCACCCCTCCACTTT.

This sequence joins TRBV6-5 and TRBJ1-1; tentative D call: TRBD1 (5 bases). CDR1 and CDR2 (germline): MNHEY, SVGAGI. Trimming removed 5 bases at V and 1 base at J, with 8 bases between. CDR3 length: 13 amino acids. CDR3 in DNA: TGTGCCAGCAGTACAGGTCCGAACACTGAAGCTTTCTTT. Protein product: CASSTGPNTEAFF.

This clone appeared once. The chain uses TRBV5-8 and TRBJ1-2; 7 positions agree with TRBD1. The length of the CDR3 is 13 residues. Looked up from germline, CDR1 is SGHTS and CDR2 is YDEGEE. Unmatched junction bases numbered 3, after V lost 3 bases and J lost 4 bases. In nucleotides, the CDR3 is TGTGCCAGCAGCTCCGGGACAGCCTATGGCTACACCTTC. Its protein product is CASSSGTAYGYTF.

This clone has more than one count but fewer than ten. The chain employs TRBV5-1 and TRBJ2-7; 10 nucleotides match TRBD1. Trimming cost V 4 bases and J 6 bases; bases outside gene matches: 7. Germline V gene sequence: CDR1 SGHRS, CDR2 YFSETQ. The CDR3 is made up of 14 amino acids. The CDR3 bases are TGCGCCAGCAGCGGTACCGGGACAGGGGCCGAGCAGTACTTC. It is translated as CASSGTGTGAEQYF.

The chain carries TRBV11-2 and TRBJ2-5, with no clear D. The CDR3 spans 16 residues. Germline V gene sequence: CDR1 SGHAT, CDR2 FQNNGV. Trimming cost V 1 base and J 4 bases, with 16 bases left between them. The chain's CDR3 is CASSLGSAVSTETQYF. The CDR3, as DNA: TGTGCCAGCAGCTTAGGATCGGCGGTCTCTACAGAGACCCAGTACTTC.

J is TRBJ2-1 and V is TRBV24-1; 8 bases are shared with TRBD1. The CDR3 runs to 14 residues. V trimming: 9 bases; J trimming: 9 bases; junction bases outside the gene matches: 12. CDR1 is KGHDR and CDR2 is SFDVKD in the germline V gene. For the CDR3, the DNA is TGTGCCACCGCGGCTGGACAGGGAGATTTTGAGCAGTTCTTC. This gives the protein CATAAGQGDFEQFF.

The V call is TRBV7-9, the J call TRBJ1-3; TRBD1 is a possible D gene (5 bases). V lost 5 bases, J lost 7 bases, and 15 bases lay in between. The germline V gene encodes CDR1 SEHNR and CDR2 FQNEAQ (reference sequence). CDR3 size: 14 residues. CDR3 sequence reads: CASSPGLNSNTIYF. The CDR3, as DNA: TGTGCCAGCAGCCCGGGACTAAATTCGAACACCATATATTTT. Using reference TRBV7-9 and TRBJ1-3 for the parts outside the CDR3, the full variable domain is DTGVSQNPRHKITKRGQNVTFRCDPISEHNRLYWYRQTLGQGPEFLTYFQNEAQLEKSRLLSDRFSAERPKGSFSTLEIQRTEQGDSAMYLCASSPGLNSNTIYFGEGSWLTVV.

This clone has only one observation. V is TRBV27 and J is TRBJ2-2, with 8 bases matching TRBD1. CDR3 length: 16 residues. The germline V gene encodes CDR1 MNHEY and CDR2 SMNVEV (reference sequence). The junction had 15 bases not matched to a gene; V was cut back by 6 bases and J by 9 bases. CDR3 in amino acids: CASRDRTGQSTRELFF. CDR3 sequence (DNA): TGTGCCAGCAGAGACCGGACAGGGCAATCTACCCGGGAGCTGTTTTTT.

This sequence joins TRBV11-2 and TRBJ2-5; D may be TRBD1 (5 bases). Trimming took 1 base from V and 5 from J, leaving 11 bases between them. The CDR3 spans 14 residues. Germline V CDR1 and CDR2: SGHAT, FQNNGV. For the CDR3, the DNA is TGTGCCAGCAGCTTAGGGGCAGGGCGGGAGACCCAGTACTTC. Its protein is CASSLGAGRETQYF.

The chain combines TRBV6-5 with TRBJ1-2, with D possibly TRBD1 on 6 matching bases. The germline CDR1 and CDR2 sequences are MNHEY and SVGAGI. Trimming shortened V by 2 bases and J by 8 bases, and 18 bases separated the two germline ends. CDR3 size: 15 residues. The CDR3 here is CASSYTRGGGYGYTF. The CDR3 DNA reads TGTGCCAGCAGTTACACCAGGGGAGGGGGATACGGCTACACCTTC.

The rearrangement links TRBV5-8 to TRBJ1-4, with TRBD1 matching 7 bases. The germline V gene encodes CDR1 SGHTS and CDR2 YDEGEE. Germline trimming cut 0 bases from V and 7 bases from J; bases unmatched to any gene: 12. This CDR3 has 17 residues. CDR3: CASSLGQGGQLGEKLFF. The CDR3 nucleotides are TGTGCCAGCAGCTTGGGACAGGGCGGTCAATTGGGTGAAAAACTGTTTTTT.

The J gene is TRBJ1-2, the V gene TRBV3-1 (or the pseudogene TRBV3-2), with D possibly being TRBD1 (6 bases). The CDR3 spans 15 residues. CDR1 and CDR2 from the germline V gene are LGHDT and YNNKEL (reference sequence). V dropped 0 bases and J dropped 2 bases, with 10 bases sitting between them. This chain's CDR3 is CASSQEQGRNYGYTF. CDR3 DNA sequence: TGTGCCAGCAGCCAAGAACAGGGTAGGAACTATGGCTACACCTTC.

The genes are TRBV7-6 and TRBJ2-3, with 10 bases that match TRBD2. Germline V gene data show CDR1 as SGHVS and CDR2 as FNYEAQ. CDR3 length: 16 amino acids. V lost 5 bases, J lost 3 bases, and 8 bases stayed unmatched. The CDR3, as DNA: TGTGCCAGCAGCCTGCGACTAGCGGGTCCTACAGATACGCAGTATTTT. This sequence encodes CASSLRLAGPTDTQYF. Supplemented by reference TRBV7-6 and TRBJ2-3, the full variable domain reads GAGVSQSPRYKVTKRGQDVALRCDPISGHVSLYWYRQALGQGPEFLTYFNYEAQQDKSGLPNDRFSAERPEGSISTLTIQRTEQRDSAMYRCASSLRLAGPTDTQYFGPGTRLTVL.

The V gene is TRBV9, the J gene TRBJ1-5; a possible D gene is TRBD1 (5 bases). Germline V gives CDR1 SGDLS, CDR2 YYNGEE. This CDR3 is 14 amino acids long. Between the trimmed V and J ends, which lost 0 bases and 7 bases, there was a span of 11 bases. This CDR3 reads CASSVGGVQQPQHF. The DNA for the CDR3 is TGTGCCAGCAGCGTAGGGGGGGTACAACAGCCCCAGCATTTT.

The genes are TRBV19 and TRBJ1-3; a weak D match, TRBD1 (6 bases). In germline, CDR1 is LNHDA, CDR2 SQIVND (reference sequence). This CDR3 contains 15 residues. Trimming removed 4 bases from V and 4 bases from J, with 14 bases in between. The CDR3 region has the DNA TGTGCCAGTAGTACCGCCGGGACAAGGGGAAACACCATATATTTT. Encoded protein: CASSTAGTRGNTIYF.

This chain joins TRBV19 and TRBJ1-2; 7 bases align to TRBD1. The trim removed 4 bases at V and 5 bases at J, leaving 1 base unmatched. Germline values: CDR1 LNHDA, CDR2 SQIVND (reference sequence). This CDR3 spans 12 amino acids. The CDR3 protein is CASSNRGYGYTF. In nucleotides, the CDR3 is TGTGCCAGTAGTAACAGGGGATATGGCTACACCTTC. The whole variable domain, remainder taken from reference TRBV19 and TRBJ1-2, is DGGITQSPKYLFRKEGQNVTLSCEQNLNHDAMYWYRQDPGQGLRLIYYSQIVNDFQKGDIAEGYSVSREKKESFPLTVTSAQKNPTAFYLCASSNRGYGYTFGSGTRLTVV.

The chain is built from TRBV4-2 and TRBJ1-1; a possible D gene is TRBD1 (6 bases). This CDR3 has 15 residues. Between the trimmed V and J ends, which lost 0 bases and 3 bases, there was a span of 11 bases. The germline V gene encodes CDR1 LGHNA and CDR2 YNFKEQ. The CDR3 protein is CASSQEGRGYTEAFF. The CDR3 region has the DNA TGTGCCAGCAGCCAAGAGGGGAGGGGGTACACTGAAGCTTTCTTT.

The DNA of the CDR3 is TGTGCCAGCAGCCAGGATGGACACCAACTGTTTTTT. Its translation is CASSQDGHQLFF. The chain couples TRBV4-2 to TRBJ1-4; D might be TRBD1 (5 bases). Germline V CDR1 and CDR2: LGHNA, YNFKEQ. The CDR3 runs 12 residues. The ends were cut back, 3 bases at V and 12 bases at J, with 11 bases in the middle.

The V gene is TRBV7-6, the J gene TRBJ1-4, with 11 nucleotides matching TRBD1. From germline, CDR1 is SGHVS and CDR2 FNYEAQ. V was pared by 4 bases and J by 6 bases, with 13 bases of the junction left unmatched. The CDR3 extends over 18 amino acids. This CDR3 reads CASSSLMDRGRTYEKLFF. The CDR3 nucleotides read TGTGCCAGCAGCTCGCTGATGGACAGGGGGCGTACGTATGAAAAACTGTTTTTT.

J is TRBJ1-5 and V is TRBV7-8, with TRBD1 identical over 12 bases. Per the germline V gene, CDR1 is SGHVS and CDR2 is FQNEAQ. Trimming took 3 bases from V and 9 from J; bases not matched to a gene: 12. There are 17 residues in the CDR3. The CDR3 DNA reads TGTGCCAGCAGCTTCGATTTGGGACAGGGGGCGGTGAGGCCCCAGCATTTT. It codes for CASSFDLGQGAVRPQHF.